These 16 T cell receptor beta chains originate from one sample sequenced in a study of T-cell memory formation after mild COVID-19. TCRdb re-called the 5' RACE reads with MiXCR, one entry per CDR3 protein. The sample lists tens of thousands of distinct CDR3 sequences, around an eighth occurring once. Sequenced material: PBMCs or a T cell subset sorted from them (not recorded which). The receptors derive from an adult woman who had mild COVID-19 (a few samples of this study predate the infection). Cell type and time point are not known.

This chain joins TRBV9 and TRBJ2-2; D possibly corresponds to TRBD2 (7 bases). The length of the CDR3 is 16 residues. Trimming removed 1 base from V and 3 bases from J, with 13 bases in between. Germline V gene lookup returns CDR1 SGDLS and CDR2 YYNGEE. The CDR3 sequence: CASSVTGGYDTGELFF. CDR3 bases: TGTGCCAGCAGCGTAACGGGGGGCTATGACACCGGGGAGCTGTTTTTT.

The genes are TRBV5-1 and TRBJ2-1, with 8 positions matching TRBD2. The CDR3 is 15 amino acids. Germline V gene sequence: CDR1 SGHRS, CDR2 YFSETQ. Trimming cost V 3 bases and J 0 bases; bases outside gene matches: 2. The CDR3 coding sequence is TGCGCCAGCAGCTATAGCGGGGACTCCTACAATGAGCAGTTCTTC. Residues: CASSYSGDSYNEQFF.

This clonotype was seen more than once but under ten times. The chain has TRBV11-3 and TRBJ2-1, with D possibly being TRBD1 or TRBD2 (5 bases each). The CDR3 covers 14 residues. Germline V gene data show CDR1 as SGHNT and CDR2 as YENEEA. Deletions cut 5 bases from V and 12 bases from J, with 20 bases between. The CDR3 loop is CASSPSKRGPGQFF. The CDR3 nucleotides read TGTGCCAGCAGCCCCTCAAAGAGGGGTCCGGGGCAGTTCTTC.

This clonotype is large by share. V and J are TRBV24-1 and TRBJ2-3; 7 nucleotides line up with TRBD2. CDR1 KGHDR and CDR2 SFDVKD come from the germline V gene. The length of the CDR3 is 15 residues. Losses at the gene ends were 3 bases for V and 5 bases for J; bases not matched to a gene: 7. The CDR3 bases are TGTGCCACCAGTGATCCGCGGGGGTACGGAGATACGCAGTATTTT. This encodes CATSDPRGYGDTQYF.

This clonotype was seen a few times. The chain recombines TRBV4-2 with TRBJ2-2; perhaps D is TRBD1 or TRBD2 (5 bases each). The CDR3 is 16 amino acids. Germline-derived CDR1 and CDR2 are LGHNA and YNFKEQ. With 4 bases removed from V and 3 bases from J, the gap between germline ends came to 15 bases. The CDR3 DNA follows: TGTGCCAGCAGCCCACCGGGACCGCTGGACACCGGGGAGCTGTTTTTT. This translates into CASSPPGPLDTGELFF.

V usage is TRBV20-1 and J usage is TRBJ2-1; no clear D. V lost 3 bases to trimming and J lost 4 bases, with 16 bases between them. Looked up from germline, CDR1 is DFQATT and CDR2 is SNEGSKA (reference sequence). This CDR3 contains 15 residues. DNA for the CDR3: TGCAGTGCTAGCCCCCGTCAACCTGAGTACAATGAGCAGTTCTTC. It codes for CSASPRQPEYNEQFF.

The CDR3 nucleotides are TGTGCCAGCAGTGCGACAGGGTTCAATCAGCCCCAGCATTTT. Protein product: CASSATGFNQPQHF. The chain links TRBV25-1 to TRBJ1-5; TRBD1 matches 7 bases. Germline V gene sequence: CDR1 MGHDK, CDR2 SYGVNS. The CDR3 has 14 amino acids. Unmatched junction bases numbered 3, after V lost 4 bases and J lost 3 bases.

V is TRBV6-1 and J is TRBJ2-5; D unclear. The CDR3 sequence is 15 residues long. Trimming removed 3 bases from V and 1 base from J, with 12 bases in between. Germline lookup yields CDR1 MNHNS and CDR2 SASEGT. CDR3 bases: TGTGCCAGCAGTGATGTGTTAGGGTCCCAAGAGACCCAGTACTTC. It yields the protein CASSDVLGSQETQYF.

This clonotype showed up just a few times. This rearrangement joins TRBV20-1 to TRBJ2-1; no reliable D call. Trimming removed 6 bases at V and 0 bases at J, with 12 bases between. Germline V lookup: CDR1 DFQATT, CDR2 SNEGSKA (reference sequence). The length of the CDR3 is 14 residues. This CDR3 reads CSAPTPSSYNEQFF. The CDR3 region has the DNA TGCAGTGCCCCGACACCTTCCTCCTACAATGAGCAGTTCTTC.

The DNA of the CDR3 is TGCGCCAGCAGCTTGGTAGGGACACGCACAGATACGCAGTATTTT. Translating it yields CASSLVGTRTDTQYF. This chain connects TRBV5-1 to TRBJ2-3; maybe TRBD1 (6 bases). V dropped 0 bases and J dropped 1 base, with 9 bases sitting between them. This CDR3 region has 15 residues. Per the germline V gene, CDR1 is SGHRS and CDR2 is YFSETQ.

DNA for the CDR3: TGTGCCAGCAGTGAATTGACCCCCTGGACAGGGCTATATGAGCAGTTCTTC. It encodes CASSELTPWTGLYEQFF. The gene calls are TRBV2 and TRBJ2-1; 8 bases fit TRBD1. Germline loops: CDR1 SNHLY, CDR2 FYNNEI. CDR3 length equals 17 residues. Trimming at V came to 2 bases and at J to 8 bases, leaving 14 bases not matched to a gene.

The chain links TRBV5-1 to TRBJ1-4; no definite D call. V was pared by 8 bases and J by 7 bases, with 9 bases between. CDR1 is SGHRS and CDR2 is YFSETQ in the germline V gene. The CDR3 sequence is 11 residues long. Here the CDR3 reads CARGGIEKLFF. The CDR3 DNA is TGCGCCAGGGGAGGAATTGAAAAACTGTTTTTT.

CDR3 sequence reads: CASSLEGAAFTEAFF. The CDR3 DNA follows: TGTGCCAGCAGCTTAGAGGGGGCCGCCTTTACTGAAGCTTTCTTT. The V call is TRBV7-8, the J call TRBJ1-1, with 7 bases aligning to TRBD1. The V and J ends lost 1 base and 5 bases, in that order; junction bases with no gene match: 7. Germline CDR1 is SGHVS and CDR2 is FQNEAQ. The CDR3 is made up of 15 amino acids.

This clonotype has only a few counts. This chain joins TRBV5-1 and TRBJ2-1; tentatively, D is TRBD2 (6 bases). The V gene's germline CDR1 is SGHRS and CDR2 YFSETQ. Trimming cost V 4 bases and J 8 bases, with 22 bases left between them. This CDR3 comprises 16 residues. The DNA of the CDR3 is TGCGCCAGCAGCCCCTGGGGCGGGGAGGCCCTACATGAGCAGTTCTTC. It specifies CASSPWGGEALHEQFF.

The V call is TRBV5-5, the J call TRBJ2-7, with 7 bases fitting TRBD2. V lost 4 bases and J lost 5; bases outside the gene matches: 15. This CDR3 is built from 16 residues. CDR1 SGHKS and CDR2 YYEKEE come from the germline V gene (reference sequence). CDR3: CASSPTGEGRVHEQYV. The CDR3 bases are TGTGCCAGCAGCCCGACCGGGGAGGGACGTGTTCACGAGCAGTACGTC.

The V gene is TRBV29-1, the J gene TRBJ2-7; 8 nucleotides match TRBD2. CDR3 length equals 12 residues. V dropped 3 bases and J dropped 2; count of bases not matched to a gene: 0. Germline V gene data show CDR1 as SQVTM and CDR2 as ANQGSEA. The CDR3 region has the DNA TGCAGCGTTGAGACTAGCGCCTACGAGCAGTACTTC. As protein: CSVETSAYEQYF.